Here is one TCR beta chain with its context. As it was prepared, the TCRbeta library received unique molecular identifiers. TCRdb re-called the PCR reads with MiXCR, one entry per CDR3 protein. The table records 500,000 to 650,000 distinct CDR3 sequences, 13% of them present only once. The CDR3 extends over 14 amino acids. The V end was cut by 4 bases, the J end by 4 bases, with 13 bases between. The entry originates in a study of T-cell reconstitution after alpha-beta-depleted transplantation in children. This chain uses TRBV23-1 with TRBJ2-5; maybe TRBD2 (6 bases). TRBV23-1 is placed among ORFs of uncertain function. Sequencing used PBMCs, mostly from graft donor cells, obtained 360 days after TCRalphabeta/CD19-depleted stem cell transplant. The TCR sequence derives from a male patient younger than 18 who had a stem cell transplant for acute myeloid leukemia, so the T cells may come from the graft donor. CDR3 nucleotides: TGCGCCAGCAGTCGATGGGGAGGAGGAGAGACCCAGTACTTC. Translation: CASSRWGGGETQYF.